This TCR beta chain was captured by sequencing in a study of CD8 T cells in Susac syndrome. CDR3 length equals 14 residues. CDR1 is DFQATT and CDR2 is SNEGSKA in the germline V gene (reference sequence). The V gene lost 3 bases and the J gene lost 6 bases, with 15 bases spanning the gap. The authors reverse transcribed roughly 0.5 to 1 ug RNA with random hexamers. With immunoSEQ multiplex PCR, TCR beta CDR3 was amplified across 54 Vbeta and 13 Jbeta. TCRdb used MiXCR to reprocess the immunoSEQ multiplex PCR reads, holding one entry per CDR3 protein. The sample consists of about 150,000 distinct CDR3 sequences, around 95% of them appearing once.

The sequenced sample was CD4+ T cells from PBMCs. The receptor was isolated from a human donor with Susac syndrome. This chain links TRBV20-1 with TRBJ2-1; tentative D call: TRBD2 (5 bases). Here the CDR3 DNA reads TGCAGTGCTAGGGAGCGGATCTCCCTCAATGAGCAGTTCTTC. Residues: CSARERISLNEQFF.